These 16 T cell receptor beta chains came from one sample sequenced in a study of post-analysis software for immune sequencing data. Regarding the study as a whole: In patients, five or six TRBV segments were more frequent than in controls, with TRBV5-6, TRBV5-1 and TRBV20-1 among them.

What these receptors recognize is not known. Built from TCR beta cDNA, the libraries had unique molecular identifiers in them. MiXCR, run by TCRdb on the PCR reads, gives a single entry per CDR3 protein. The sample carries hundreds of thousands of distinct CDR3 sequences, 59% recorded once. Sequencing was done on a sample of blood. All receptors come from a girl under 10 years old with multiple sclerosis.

The DNA of the CDR3 is TGTGCCATCAGTGAGTCGGGGGGCTACGAGCAGTACTTC. This codes for CAISESGGYEQYF. This chain links TRBV10-3 with TRBJ2-7; perhaps TRBD2 as D (6 bases). CDR3 size: 13 residues. The germline V gene encodes CDR1 ENHRY and CDR2 SYGVKD. V lost 0 bases, J lost 3 bases, and 6 bases lay in between.

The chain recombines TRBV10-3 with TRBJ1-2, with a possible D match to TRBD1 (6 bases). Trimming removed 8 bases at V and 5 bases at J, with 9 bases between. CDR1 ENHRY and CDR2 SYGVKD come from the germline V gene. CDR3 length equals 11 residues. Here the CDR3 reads CAIGTSYGYTF. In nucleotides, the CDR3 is TGTGCCATCGGGACATCGTATGGCTACACCTTC.

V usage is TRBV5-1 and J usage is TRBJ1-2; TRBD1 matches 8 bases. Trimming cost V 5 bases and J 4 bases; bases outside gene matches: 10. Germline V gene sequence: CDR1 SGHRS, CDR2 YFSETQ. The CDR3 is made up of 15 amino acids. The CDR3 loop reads CASSVQGAPFYGYTF. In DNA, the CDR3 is TGCGCCAGCAGTGTGCAGGGGGCCCCCTTCTATGGCTACACCTTC.

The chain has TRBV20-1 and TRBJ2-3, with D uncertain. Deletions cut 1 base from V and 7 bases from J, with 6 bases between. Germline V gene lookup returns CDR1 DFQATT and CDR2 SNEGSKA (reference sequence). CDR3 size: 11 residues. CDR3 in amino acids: CSARAQNTQYF. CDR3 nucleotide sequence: TGCAGTGCTAGAGCCCAGAATACGCAGTATTTT.

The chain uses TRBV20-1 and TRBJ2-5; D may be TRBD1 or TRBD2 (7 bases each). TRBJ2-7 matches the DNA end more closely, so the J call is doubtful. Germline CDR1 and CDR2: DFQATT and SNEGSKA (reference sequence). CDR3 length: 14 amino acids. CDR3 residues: CSAQGGGRAHEQYF. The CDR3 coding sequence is TGCAGTGCTCAAGGGGGCGGGAGAGCCCACGAGCAGTACTTC.

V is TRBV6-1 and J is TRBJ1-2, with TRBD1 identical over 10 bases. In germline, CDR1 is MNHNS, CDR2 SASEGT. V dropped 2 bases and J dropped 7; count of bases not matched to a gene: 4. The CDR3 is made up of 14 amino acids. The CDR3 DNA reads TGTGCCAGCAGTGAAAGGGGACAGGGGAGTGGCTACACCTTC. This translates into CASSERGQGSGYTF.

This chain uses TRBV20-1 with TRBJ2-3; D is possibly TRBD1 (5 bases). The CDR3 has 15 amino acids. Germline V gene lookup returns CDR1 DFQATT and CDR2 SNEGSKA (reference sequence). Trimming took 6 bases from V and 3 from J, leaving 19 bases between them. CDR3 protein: CSALGRVKSTDTQYF. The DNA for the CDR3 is TGCAGTGCGTTGGGCAGGGTCAAGTCGACAGATACGCAGTATTTT.

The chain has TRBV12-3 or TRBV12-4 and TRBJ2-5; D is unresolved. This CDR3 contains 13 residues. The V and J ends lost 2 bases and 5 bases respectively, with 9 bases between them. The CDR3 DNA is TGTGCCAGCAGTTTATTCGTGGACGAGACCCAGTACTTC. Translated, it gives CASSLFVDETQYF.

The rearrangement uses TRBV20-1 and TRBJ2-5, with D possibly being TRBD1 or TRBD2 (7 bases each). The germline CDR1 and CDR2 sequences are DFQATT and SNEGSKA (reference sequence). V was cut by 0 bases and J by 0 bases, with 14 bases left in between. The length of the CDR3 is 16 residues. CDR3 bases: TGCAGTGCTAGAGATCTCCAGGGGGGGTACCAAGAGACCCAGTACTTC. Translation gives CSARDLQGGYQETQYF.

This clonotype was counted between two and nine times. The CDR3 sequence: CASSLMTGGPVNEQFF. The CDR3 DNA reads TGTGCCAGCAGTTTAATGACGGGAGGGCCGGTAAATGAGCAGTTCTTC. The chain joins TRBV27 to TRBJ2-1; the match to TRBD2 covers 8 bases. There are 16 residues in the CDR3. Germline V gene data show CDR1 as MNHEY and CDR2 as SMNVEV (reference sequence). The V and J ends lost 2 bases and 7 bases, in that order; junction bases with no gene match: 10.

The DNA of the CDR3 is TGCAGTGCTAGGGCCCCCAGGCTAGCGGCAGCGTCCTACGAGCAGTACTTC. Protein sequence: CSARAPRLAAASYEQYF. The chain joins TRBV20-1 to TRBJ2-7; TRBD2 agrees at 7 bases. Per germline, CDR1 DFQATT and CDR2 SNEGSKA (reference sequence). The CDR3 runs 17 residues. After removal of 3 bases from V and 1 base from J, the junction contained 15 bases not matched to a gene.

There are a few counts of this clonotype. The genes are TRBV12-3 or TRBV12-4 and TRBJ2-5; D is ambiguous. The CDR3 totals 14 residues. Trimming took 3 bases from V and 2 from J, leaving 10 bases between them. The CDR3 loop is CASSFVARQETQYF. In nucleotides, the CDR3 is TGTGCCAGCAGTTTTGTGGCAAGACAAGAGACCCAGTACTTC.

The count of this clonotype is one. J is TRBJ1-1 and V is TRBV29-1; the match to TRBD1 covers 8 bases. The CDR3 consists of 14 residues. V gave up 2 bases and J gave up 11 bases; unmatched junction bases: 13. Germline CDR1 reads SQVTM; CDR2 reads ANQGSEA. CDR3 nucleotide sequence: TGCAGCGTTGAACCCGGGGGTAGGACAGGGAGGGCTTTCTTT. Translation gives CSVEPGGRTGRAFF.

The CDR3 DNA is TGTGCCAGCAGCTCGACAGGGGTTTCAGATACGCAGTATTTT. This codes for CASSSTGVSDTQYF. The chain recombines TRBV7-2 with TRBJ2-3, with 8 bases identical to TRBD1. Germline V gene data show CDR1 as SGHTA and CDR2 as FQGNSA. J was trimmed by 4 bases and V by 4 bases; bases with no gene match: 4. The CDR3 sequence is 14 residues long.

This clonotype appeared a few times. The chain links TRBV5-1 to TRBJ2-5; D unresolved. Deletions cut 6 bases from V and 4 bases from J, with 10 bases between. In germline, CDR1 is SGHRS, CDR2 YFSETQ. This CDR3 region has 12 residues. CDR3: CASTDQGETQYF. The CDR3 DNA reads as TGCGCCAGCACGGACCAAGGAGAGACCCAGTACTTC.

CDR3 protein: CASSSDGEEGYEQYF. DNA of the CDR3: TGTGCCAGCAGTAGTGACGGGGAAGAGGGCTACGAGCAGTACTTC. V gene TRBV6-6 combines with J gene TRBJ2-7; the D gene is possibly TRBD2 (5 bases). The germline V gene has CDR1 MNHNY and CDR2 SVGAGI (reference sequence). The CDR3 sequence is 15 residues long. Trimming pared 5 bases from V and 3 bases from J, leaving 17 bases between.